The entry below describes one T cell receptor (beta chain). The data belong to a study of blood T cell repertoires in COVID-19. In the study overall: The United States, Italy and Spain supplied acute and convalescent COVID-19 samples. PBMCs, B-cell-depleted T cells, or T cells provided the cDNA or gDNA that made up the material.

Germline CDR1 LGHNA, CDR2 YSLEER. V dropped 0 bases and J dropped 2; count of bases not matched to a gene: 12. This CDR3 spans 19 amino acids. Using immunoSEQ multiplex PCR, the repertoire was profiled, and TCRdb retains in-frame clones only, with some absent. The data hold about 120,000 clones, with 82% observed a single time. The source is a human donor in a cohort sampled during active COVID-19. Sequences were obtained from peripheral blood. The chain is built from TRBV4-3 and TRBJ2-3, with 9 bases matching TRBD2. DNA of the CDR3: TGCGCCAGCAGCCAAGATAGTCCTAGGCGGGGGGGTTACACAGATACGCAGTATTTT. This gives the protein CASSQDSPRRGGYTDTQYF.